The 3 T cell receptor beta chains below were found in one sample sequenced in a study of shared clonotypes between healthy human individuals. The repertoire was sequenced with immunoSEQ multiplex PCR; TCRdb's copy has only in-frame clones and lacks some. The sample lists over 2 million clones; 80% to 95% were seen once. The sequenced sample was naive CD4+ T cells from PBMCs. Stated subset: CD45RA+ positively selected. The receptors originated from a man aged 18 to 29 in good health. Some clones in this sample may be carry-over from other donors' samples.

The gene calls are TRBV4-2 and TRBJ2-6; TRBD2 might be the D (5 bases). V lost 0 bases to trimming and J lost 1 base, with 16 bases between them. The CDR3 is 19 residues long. Germline CDR1 and CDR2: LGHNA and YNFKEQ. The CDR3 sequence: CASSQDSGYEISGANVLTF. The CDR3 nucleotides are TGTGCCAGCAGCCAAGACTCGGGGTACGAAATTTCTGGGGCCAACGTCCTGACTTTC.

The V and J genes are TRBV5-1 and TRBJ1-5; D is ambiguous. Per germline, CDR1 SGHRS and CDR2 YFSETQ. The CDR3 contains 15 residues. V was clipped by 10 bases and J by 5 bases, with 22 bases between them. The CDR3 nucleotides read TGCGCCCGAGACTTAGAGGTGGGCCCGGATCAGCCCCAGCATTTT. Translated: CARDLEVGPDQPQHF.

This chain uses TRBV19 with TRBJ2-5; no firm D call. The germline gives CDR1 LNHDA, CDR2 SQIVND (reference sequence). The CDR3 is 15 amino acids. V lost 4 bases and J 5 bases, leaving 17 bases between the germline ends. CDR3 nucleotide sequence: TGTGCCAGTAGTAGCACCGGGTCCCAAGGGGAGACCCAGTACTTC. It codes for CASSSTGSQGETQYF. Together with reference TRBV19 and TRBJ2-5, the CDR3 gives the full variable domain: DGGITQSPKYLFRKEGQNVTLSCEQNLNHDAMYWYRQDPGQGLRLIYYSQIVNDFQKGDIAEGYSVSREKKESFPLTVTSAQKNPTAFYLCASSSTGSQGETQYFGPGTRLLVL.